The 5 T cell receptor beta chains presented below share a single source sample, sequenced in a study of blood T cell repertoires in COVID-19 (dated by TCRdb to between 2020 and 2021). Libraries were built with the immunoSEQ multiplex PCR assay. Entries here come from immuneACCESS through TCRdb and include only in-frame sequences with V and J called. Some clones fail to appear in such tables; in the studies checked, an unresolved V gene covers under half of the shortfall, and the cause of the remainder is unknown. In all, the sample holds 200,000 or so clones, and approximately 80% of those were seen once. Of the sample, 10% falls within the top ten clones. Sample: peripheral blood. These receptors came from a woman older than 75 with acute or convalescent COVID-19.

This rearrangement joins TRBV5-1 to TRBJ2-5; the match to TRBD1 covers 12 bases. CDR1 SGHRS and CDR2 YFSETQ come from the germline V gene. CDR3 length: 14 residues. With V trimmed by 4 bases and J by 4 bases, 2 bases remained unmatched. The CDR3: CASSGTGGGETQYF. CDR3 coding DNA: TGCGCCAGCAGCGGGACAGGGGGCGGAGAGACCCAGTACTTC. The full variable domain, rest sourced from reference TRBV5-1 and TRBJ2-5, is KAGVTQTPRYLIKTRGQQVTLSCSPISGHRSVSWYQQTPGQGLQFLFEYFSETQRNKGNFPGRFSGRQFSNSRSEMNVSTLELGDSALYLCASSGTGGGETQYFGPGTRLLVL.

V gene TRBV6-2 or TRBV6-3 combines with J gene TRBJ2-2; D remains unclear. Trimming took 0 bases from V and 1 from J, leaving 6 bases between them. The length of the CDR3 is 15 residues. Germline CDR1 MNHEY, CDR2 SVGEGT. CDR3 loop: CASSYSNRNTGELFF. In nucleotides, the CDR3 is TGTGCCAGCAGTTACTCGAACAGGAACACCGGGGAGCTGTTTTTT.

The rearrangement joins TRBV9 to TRBJ2-3, with D hard to call. The V end was cut by 0 bases, the J end by 1 base, with 15 bases between. From germline, CDR1 is SGDLS and CDR2 YYNGEE. This CDR3 contains 17 residues. This CDR3 is CASSVATGDLGTDTQYF. The CDR3 bases are TGTGCCAGCAGCGTAGCTACTGGTGATTTAGGCACAGATACGCAGTATTTT. Full variable domain (outside the CDR3, taken from reference TRBV9 and TRBJ2-3): DSGVTQTPKHLITATGQRVTLRCSPRSGDLSVYWYQQSLDQGLQFLIQYYNGEERAKGNILERFSAQQFPDLHSELNLSSLELGDSALYFCASSVATGDLGTDTQYFGPGTRLTVL.

V usage is TRBV28 and J usage is TRBJ1-2; TRBD1 matches at 8 bases. This CDR3 is built from 17 residues. Germline CDR1 MDHEN, CDR2 SYDVKM. Unmatched junction bases numbered 20, after V lost 6 bases and J lost 8 bases. CDR3 protein: CASSLSLGPGTGYGYTF. The CDR3 nucleotides are TGTGCCAGCAGCCTGAGCCTGGGCCCCGGGACAGGATACGGCTACACCTTC.

This clone was found a few times. The V and J genes are TRBV20-1 and TRBJ2-7; maybe TRBD2 (5 bases). Between the trimmed V and J ends, which lost 3 bases and 7 bases, there was a span of 19 bases. The germline gives CDR1 DFQATT, CDR2 SNEGSKA (reference sequence). The CDR3 loop spans 14 amino acids. CDR3 sequence (DNA): TGCAGTGCTAGTTTGGCCGGAGGTCCTGAGGAGCAGTACTTC. Translation gives CSASLAGGPEEQYF.